Detailed here is one T cell receptor beta chain. The sample comes from a study of T cell changes during pregnancy in multiple sclerosis. Assay: immunoSEQ multiplex PCR; the TCRdb copy retains only in-frame clones and omits some. The sample lists 70,000 or so clones, around 90% occurring once. The CDR3 covers 20 residues. Germline CDR1 is SGHRS and CDR2 is YFSETQ. V shed 4 bases, J shed 0 bases, and the junction held 19 bases outside the gene matches. The V gene is TRBV5-1, the J gene TRBJ2-1, with 7 bases lining up with TRBD2. This material consisted of CD4+ T cells from peripheral blood mononuclear cells, taken after pregnancy. The clonotype was recovered from a female donor with multiple sclerosis, enrolled in a pregnancy study. Here the CDR3 reads CASSPGVGRAISPSYNEQFF. DNA for the CDR3: TGCGCCAGCAGCCCTGGGGTAGGGAGGGCCATCTCTCCCTCCTACAATGAGCAGTTCTTC.